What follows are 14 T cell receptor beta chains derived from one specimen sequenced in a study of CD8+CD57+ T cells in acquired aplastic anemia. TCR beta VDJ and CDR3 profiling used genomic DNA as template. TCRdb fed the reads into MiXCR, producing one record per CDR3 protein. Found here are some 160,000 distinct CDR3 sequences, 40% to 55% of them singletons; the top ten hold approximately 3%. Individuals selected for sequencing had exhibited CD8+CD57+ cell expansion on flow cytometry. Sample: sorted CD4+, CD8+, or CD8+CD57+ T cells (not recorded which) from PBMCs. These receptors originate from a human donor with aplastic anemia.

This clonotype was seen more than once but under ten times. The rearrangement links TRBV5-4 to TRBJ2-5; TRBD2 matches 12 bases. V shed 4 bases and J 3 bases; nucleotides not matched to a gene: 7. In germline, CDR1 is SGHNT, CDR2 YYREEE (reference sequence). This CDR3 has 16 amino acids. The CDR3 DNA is TGTGCCAGCAGCCATGGCGGACTAGCGGGGAAAGAGACCCAGTACTTC. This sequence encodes CASSHGGLAGKETQYF.

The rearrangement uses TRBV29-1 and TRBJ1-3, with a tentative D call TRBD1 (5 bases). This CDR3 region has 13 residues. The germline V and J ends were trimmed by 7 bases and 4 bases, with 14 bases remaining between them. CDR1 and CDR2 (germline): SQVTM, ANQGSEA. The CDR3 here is CSARGPQGNTIYF. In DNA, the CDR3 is TGCAGCGCCCGGGGCCCACAAGGAAACACCATATATTTT.

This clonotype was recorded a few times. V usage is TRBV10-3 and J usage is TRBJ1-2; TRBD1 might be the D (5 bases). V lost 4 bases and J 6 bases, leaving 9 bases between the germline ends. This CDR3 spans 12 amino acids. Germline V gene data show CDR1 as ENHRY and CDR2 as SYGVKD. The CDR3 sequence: CAISGQKDGYTF. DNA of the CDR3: TGTGCCATCAGTGGACAGAAAGATGGCTACACCTTC.

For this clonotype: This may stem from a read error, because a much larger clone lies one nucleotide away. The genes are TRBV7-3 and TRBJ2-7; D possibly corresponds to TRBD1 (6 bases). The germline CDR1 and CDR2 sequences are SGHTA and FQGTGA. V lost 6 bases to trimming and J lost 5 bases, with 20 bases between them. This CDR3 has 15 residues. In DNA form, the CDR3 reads TGTGCCAGCAGTGAAGGGGAACAGGGTAGACACGAGCAGTACTTC. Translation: CASSEGEQGRHEQYF.

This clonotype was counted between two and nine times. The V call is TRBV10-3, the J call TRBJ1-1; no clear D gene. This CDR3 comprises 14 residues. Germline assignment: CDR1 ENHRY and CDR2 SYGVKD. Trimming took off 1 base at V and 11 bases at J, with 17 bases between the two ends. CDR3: CAISEFQETRPAFF. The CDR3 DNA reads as TGTGCCATCAGTGAGTTTCAGGAGACGAGGCCGGCTTTCTTT.

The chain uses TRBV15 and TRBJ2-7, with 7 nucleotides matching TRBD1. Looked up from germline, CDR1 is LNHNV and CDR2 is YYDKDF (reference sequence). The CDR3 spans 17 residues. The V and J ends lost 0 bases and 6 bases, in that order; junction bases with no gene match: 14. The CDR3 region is CATSRDSPPTGLLEQYF. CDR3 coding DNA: TGTGCCACCAGCAGAGACTCCCCCCCGACAGGGTTACTCGAGCAGTACTTC.

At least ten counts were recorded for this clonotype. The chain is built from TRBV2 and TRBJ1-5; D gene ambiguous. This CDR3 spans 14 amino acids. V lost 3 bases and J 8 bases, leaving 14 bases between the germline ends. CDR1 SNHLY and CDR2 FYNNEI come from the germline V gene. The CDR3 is CASSELTVEEPQHF. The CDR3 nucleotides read TGTGCCAGCAGTGAGCTAACGGTGGAAGAGCCCCAGCATTTT.

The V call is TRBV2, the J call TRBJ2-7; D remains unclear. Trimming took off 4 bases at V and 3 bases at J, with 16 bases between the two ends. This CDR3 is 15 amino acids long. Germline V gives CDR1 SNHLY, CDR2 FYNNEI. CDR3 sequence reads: CASSALRQYYYEQYF. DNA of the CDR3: TGTGCCAGCAGTGCACTAAGGCAGTATTACTACGAGCAGTACTTC.

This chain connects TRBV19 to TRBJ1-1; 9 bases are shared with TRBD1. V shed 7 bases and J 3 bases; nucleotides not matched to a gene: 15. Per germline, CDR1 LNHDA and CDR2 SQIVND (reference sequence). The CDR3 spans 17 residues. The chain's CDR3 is CASTHRGRGFVDTEAFF. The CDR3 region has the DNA TGTGCCAGTACTCACAGGGGGCGCGGTTTCGTGGACACTGAAGCTTTCTTT.

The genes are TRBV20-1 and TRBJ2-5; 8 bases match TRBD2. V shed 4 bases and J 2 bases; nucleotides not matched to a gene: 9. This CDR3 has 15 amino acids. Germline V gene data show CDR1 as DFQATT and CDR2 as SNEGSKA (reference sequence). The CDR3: CSAIVGGARQETQYF. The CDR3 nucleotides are TGCAGTGCTATAGTCGGGGGGGCGCGGCAAGAGACCCAGTACTTC.

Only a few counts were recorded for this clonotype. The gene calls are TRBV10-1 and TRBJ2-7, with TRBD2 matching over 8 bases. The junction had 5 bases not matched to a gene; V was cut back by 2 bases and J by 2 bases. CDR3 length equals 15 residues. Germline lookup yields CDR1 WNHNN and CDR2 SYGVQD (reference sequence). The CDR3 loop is CASSENLAGPYEQYF. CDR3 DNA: TGCGCCAGCAGTGAGAACCTAGCGGGTCCCTACGAGCAGTACTTC.

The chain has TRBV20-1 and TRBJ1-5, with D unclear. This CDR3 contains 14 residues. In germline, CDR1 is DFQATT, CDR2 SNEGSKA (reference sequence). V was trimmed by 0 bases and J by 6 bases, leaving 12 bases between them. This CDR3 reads CSAREGGRLQPQHF. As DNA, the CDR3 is TGCAGTGCTAGAGAGGGAGGGAGACTTCAGCCCCAGCATTTT.

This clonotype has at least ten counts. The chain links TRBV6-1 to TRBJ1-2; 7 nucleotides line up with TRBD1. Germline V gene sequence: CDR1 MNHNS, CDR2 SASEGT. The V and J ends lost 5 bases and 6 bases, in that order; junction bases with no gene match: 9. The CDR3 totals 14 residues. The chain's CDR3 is CASSKGGTRNGYTF. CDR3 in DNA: TGTGCCAGCAGTAAAGGGGGCACGAGAAATGGCTACACCTTC.

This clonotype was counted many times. CDR3 residues: CASSFRGALSLHF. The CDR3 bases are TGTGCCAGCAGCTTCCGGGGGGCACTCTCCCTCCACTTT. The V call is TRBV5-8, the J call TRBJ1-6; D perhaps matches TRBD1 (6 bases). The CDR3 spans 13 residues. Per germline, CDR1 SGHTS and CDR2 YDEGEE. Trimming removed 2 bases at V and 14 bases at J, with 14 bases between. Drawing the rest from reference TRBV5-8 and TRBJ1-6, the complete variable domain is EAGVTQSPTHLIKTRGQQATLRCSPISGHTSVYWYQQALGLGLQFLLWYDEGEERNRGNFPPRFSGRQFPNYSSELNVNALELEDSALYLCASSFRGALSLHFGNGTRLTVT.